Listed below are T cell receptor beta chains from one sample, sequenced in a study of blood T cell repertoires in COVID-19. Repertoires were generated with immunoSEQ multiplex PCR, while TCRdb's copy carries only in-frame clones and drops some. The sample lists some 69,000 clones; roughly 80% were seen once. The sequencing input was peripheral blood. The receptors here all came from a woman in her seventies with acute or convalescent COVID-19. Both conserved end residues are part of each CDR3. A D gene is named only where the DNA matches it firmly. For some rows the clone size is stated as once, few or many, or as a class when expanded; others skip it.

d_gene,j_gene,abundance,v_gene,CDR3aa,CDR3nt
TRBD2,TRBJ2-5,NA,TRBV3-1/TRBV3-2,CATRSTGLGRETQYF,TGTGCCACCCGTTCAACGGGACTAGGTCGCGAGACCCAGTACTTC
NA,TRBJ2-4,NA,TRBV27,CASSFPRAKNIQYF,TGTGCCAGCAGTTTCCCTCGAGCCAAAAACATTCAGTACTTC
NA,TRBJ2-1,NA,TRBV9,CASSSDTLTYNEQFF,TGTGCCAGCAGTTCCGACACCCTTACGTACAATGAGCAGTTCTTC
NA,TRBJ2-5,NA,TRBV7-9,CASAVKKDSQGSQYF,TGTGCCAGCGCAGTTAAAAAGGACAGCCAGGGGTCCCAGTACTTC
TRBD2,TRBJ2-1,NA,TRBV2,CASSDHPREDNEQFF,TGTGCCAGCAGTGATCACCCCCGGGAGGACAATGAGCAGTTCTTC
TRBD2,TRBJ2-1,NA,TRBV18,CASSPPIAGRDYNEQFF,TGTGCCAGCTCACCGCCCATAGCGGGAAGGGACTACAATGAGCAGTTCTTC
NA,TRBJ1-2,NA,TRBV9,CASSVEGERVYGYTF,TGTGCCAGCAGCGTAGAGGGGGAGAGGGTCTATGGCTACACCTTC
NA,TRBJ1-1,NA,TRBV6-5,CASSLGHGGTEAFF,TGTGCCAGCAGCCTGGGACACGGGGGGACTGAAGCTTTCTTT
NA,TRBJ2-7,NA,TRBV6-5,CASSPLYEQYF,TGTGCCAGCAGTCCTCTGTACGAGCAGTACTTC
TRBD2,TRBJ2-5,NA,TRBV10-1,CASSEVRVAGVQETQYF,TGCGCCAGCAGTGAAGTGCGAGTGGCGGGGGTCCAAGAGACCCAGTACTTC
TRBD2,TRBJ2-1,NA,TRBV5-1,CASSLQAGVYNEQFF,TGCGCCAGCAGCTTGCAAGCGGGAGTGTACAATGAGCAGTTCTTC
TRBD2,TRBJ2-7,NA,TRBV9,CASSVGTSGIYEQYF,TGTGCCAGCAGCGTAGGGACTAGCGGGATATACGAGCAGTACTTC
TRBD2,TRBJ2-7,few,TRBV6-5,CASSYTSGSSYEQYF,TGTGCCAGCAGTTACACTAGCGGGAGCTCCTACGAGCAGTACTTC
NA,TRBJ2-7,few,TRBV27,CASSLKAFYEQYF,TGTGCCAGCAGTTTAAAAGCCTTCTACGAGCAGTACTTC
TRBD1,TRBJ1-2,few,TRBV19,CASSIALPGTANSYTF,TGTGCCAGTAGTATAGCCCTACCCGGGACAGCGAATAGCTACACCTTC
NA,TRBJ1-4,NA,TRBV12-3/TRBV12-4,CASSLGEGQGLFF,TGTGCCAGCAGTTTAGGGGAGGGACAAGGGTTGTTTTTT
TRBD1,TRBJ1-2,few,TRBV6-5,CAVGQGSLPRSGYTF,TGTGCCGTCGGACAGGGCTCCTTGCCCAGAAGTGGCTACACCTTC
NA,TRBJ2-3,NA,TRBV30,CAWSGWRVKGTQYF,TGTGCCTGGAGTGGTTGGAGGGTTAAAGGTACGCAGTATTTT
NA,TRBJ2-7,NA,TRBV4-1,CASADPAGIPYEQYF,TGCGCCAGCGCTGACCCAGCGGGTATCCCCTACGAGCAGTACTTC
NA,TRBJ1-4,NA,TRBV9,CASSSESGVREKLFF,TGTGCCAGCAGCTCAGAATCAGGGGTTCGTGAAAAACTGTTTTTT
NA,TRBJ2-7,NA,TRBV27,CASSRASFTSSYEQYF,TGTGCCAGCAGTCGGGCGAGCTTTACTAGCTCCTACGAGCAGTACTTC
NA,TRBJ1-5,NA,TRBV29-1,CSVSDTSNQPQHF,TGCAGCGTCTCGGACACAAGCAATCAGCCCCAGCATTTT
NA,TRBJ1-2,once,TRBV28,CASSSYGYTF,TGTGCCAGCAGTTCTTATGGCTACACCTTC
TRBD1,TRBJ2-6,once,TRBV20-1,CSASPGTGSGANVLTF,TGCAGTGCAAGTCCCGGGACAGGGTCTGGGGCCAACGTCCTGACTTTC
NA,TRBJ2-7,NA,TRBV18,CASSPISRQGSSYEQYF,TGTGCCAGCTCACCCATTTCCCGTCAGGGGAGCTCCTACGAGCAGTACTTC
NA,TRBJ2-3,NA,TRBV7-9,CASSLESSGAPTDTQYF,TGTGCCAGCAGCTTAGAGTCTTCGGGAGCCCCTACAGATACGCAGTATTTT
NA,TRBJ2-1,NA,TRBV9,CASSVDTRSSYNEQFF,TGTGCCAGCAGCGTAGACACACGGAGCTCCTACAATGAGCAGTTCTTC
TRBD2,TRBJ2-2,NA,TRBV19,CASSQGTIGELFF,TGTGCCAGTAGCCAAGGGACTATCGGGGAGCTGTTTTTT
NA,TRBJ1-5,NA,TRBV30,CAWSVLGDNNQPQHF,TGTGCCTGGAGTGTACTTGGGGACAACAATCAGCCCCAGCATTTT
NA,TRBJ2-2,NA,TRBV19,CASSRTITGELFF,TGTGCCAGTAGTCGGACAATCACCGGGGAGCTGTTTTTT
NA,TRBJ1-2,NA,TRBV9,CASSARRGSGPYGYTF,TGTGCCAGCAGCGCCCGCAGGGGCTCAGGACCATATGGCTACACCTTC
TRBD2,TRBJ2-7,NA,TRBV6-4,CASSDSIWRESPYEQYF,TGTGCCAGCAGTGACTCGATCTGGCGGGAGTCTCCCTACGAGCAGTACTTC
TRBD1,TRBJ1-6,NA,TRBV5-4,CASSFNRGPYSPLHF,TGTGCCAGCAGCTTCAACAGGGGGCCTTATTCACCCCTCCACTTT
TRBD1,TRBJ2-1,NA,TRBV2,CASSEQGARGNEQFF,TGTGCCAGCAGTGAACAGGGGGCGAGAGGTAATGAGCAGTTCTTC
NA,TRBJ2-2,NA,TRBV4-2,CASSQDLHTGELFF,TGTGCCAGCAGCCAAGACCTTCACACCGGGGAGCTGTTTTTT
TRBD2,TRBJ2-1,NA,TRBV10-1,CASSVSGRLNEQFF,TGCGCCAGCAGTGTGAGCGGGAGACTCAATGAGCAGTTCTTC
TRBD1,TRBJ1-6,NA,TRBV6-5,CASKARGTGWSPLHF,TGTGCCAGCAAAGCAAGAGGGACAGGGTGGTCACCCCTCCACTTT
NA,TRBJ1-1,NA,TRBV6-5,CASSDSTGNTEAFF,TGTGCCAGCAGTGACTCGACAGGGAACACTGAAGCTTTCTTT
TRBD1,TRBJ2-7,NA,TRBV6-5,CASSYSGTGVYEQYF,TGTGCCAGCAGTTACTCAGGGACAGGGGTCTACGAGCAGTACTTC
NA,TRBJ2-7,NA,TRBV27,CASSLGWLIDEQYF,TGTGCCAGCAGTTTGGGCTGGTTGATCGACGAGCAGTACTTC
TRBD2,TRBJ2-3,few,TRBV2,CASSYGLAGGITDTQYF,TGTGCCAGCAGTTATGGACTAGCGGGAGGCATCACAGATACGCAGTATTTT
TRBD1,TRBJ1-2,few,TRBV27,CASTTGVGYGYTF,TGTGCCAGCACCACAGGGGTCGGGTATGGCTACACCTTC
NA,TRBJ1-3,NA,TRBV7-6,CASSLAVGGLSGNTIYF,TGTGCCAGCAGCTTAGCGGTGGGGGGACTCTCTGGAAACACCATATATTTT
TRBD2,TRBJ2-1,NA,TRBV7-6,CASSHRTSRYNEQFF,TGTGCCAGCAGCCACAGGACTAGCCGATACAATGAGCAGTTCTTC
NA,TRBJ1-2,NA,TRBV28,CASITGGRRDGYTF,TGTGCCAGCATTACCGGGGGAAGGAGGGATGGCTACACCTTC
NA,TRBJ1-2,NA,TRBV3-1/TRBV3-2,CASSQEQAYGYTF,TGTGCCAGCAGCCAAGAACAGGCCTATGGCTACACCTTC
NA,TRBJ1-4,NA,TRBV7-2,CASSLGRSTNEKLFF,TGTGCCAGCAGCTTAGGTCGGTCAACTAATGAAAAACTGTTTTTT
NA,TRBJ1-2,once,TRBV29-1,CSVDEQGTRGYTF,TGCAGCGTTGATGAGCAGGGAACGCGAGGCTACACCTTC
TRBD2,TRBJ2-2,NA,TRBV18,CASSPGLAGEELFF,TGTGCCAGCTCACCAGGGCTAGCGGGAGAGGAGCTGTTTTTT
NA,TRBJ1-3,NA,TRBV19,CASSHPSGASGNTIYF,TGTGCCAGTAGTCACCCTTCTGGGGCCTCTGGAAACACCATATATTTT
TRBD1,TRBJ1-1,few,TRBV27,CASSLRGGRTEAFF,TGTGCCAGCAGTTTAAGAGGGGGCCGAACTGAAGCTTTCTTT
NA,TRBJ1-1,NA,TRBV28,CASSLPQGTNTEAFF,TGTGCCAGCAGTTTACCCCAGGGAACGAACACTGAAGCTTTCTTT
NA,TRBJ1-4,NA,TRBV28,CASGRGGNEKLFF,TGTGCCAGCGGGAGGGGAGGTAATGAAAAACTGTTTTTT
TRBD1,TRBJ2-1,NA,TRBV4-1,CASSQVEQGANEQFF,TGCGCCAGCAGCCAAGTAGAACAGGGGGCGAATGAGCAGTTCTTC
TRBD1,TRBJ1-2,NA,TRBV5-4,CASSSDRGRGYTF,TGTGCCAGCAGCTCAGACAGGGGGCGAGGCTACACCTTC
TRBD2,TRBJ2-7,NA,TRBV5-6,CASSRSGSEQYF,TGTGCCAGCAGCCGCAGCGGGAGCGAGCAGTACTTC
TRBD2,TRBJ2-1,few,TRBV6-4,CASRAGRGEQFF,TGTGCCAGCAGGGCCGGGAGGGGTGAGCAGTTCTTC
NA,TRBJ1-4,NA,TRBV27,CASSLIGQGNEKLFF,TGTGCCAGCAGTTTAATCGGGCAGGGGAATGAAAAACTGTTTTTT
NA,TRBJ1-1,NA,TRBV6-5,CASSYGGGVGTEAFF,TGTGCCAGCAGTTACGGCGGGGGGGTGGGCACTGAAGCTTTCTTT